The 19 T cell receptor beta chains reported below all come from one sample, sequenced in a study of cytomegalovirus exposure and HLA in healthy donors. PCR employed 60 Vbeta and 13 Jbeta primers. Method: immunoSEQ multiplex PCR; TCRdb's copy keeps in-frame clones and lacks some. The table includes about 68,000 clones, 75% to 90% detected once. Sequences were obtained from PBMCs. Source of these receptors: a human donor in good health.

The chain is built from TRBV27 and TRBJ1-1; TRBD1 matches 7 bases. Germline V gene data show CDR1 as MNHEY and CDR2 as SMNVEV (reference sequence). The CDR3 extends over 15 amino acids. V dropped 5 bases and J dropped 6; count of bases not matched to a gene: 12. CDR3 bases: TGTGCCAGCAGTCGTCTCCTTCTAACAGGGGCTGAAGCTTTCTTT. As protein: CASSRLLLTGAEAFF.

Note on this clone: A junction end diverges from the germline sequence, so it may reflect a read error. CDR3 in DNA: TGTGCCAGCAGTGAACTGGGCGGGGCCTACCAAGGGACCCAGTACTTC. It encodes CASSELGGAYQGTQYF. This chain joins TRBV2 and TRBJ2-5; D might be TRBD2 (6 bases). The germline V gene encodes CDR1 SNHLY and CDR2 FYNNEI. There are 16 residues in the CDR3.

This chain connects TRBV9 to TRBJ2-2; 9 nucleotides match TRBD2. Germline V gene lookup returns CDR1 SGDLS and CDR2 YYNGEE. CDR3 size: 17 residues. V shed 0 bases, J shed 6 bases, and the junction held 9 bases outside the gene matches. The CDR3 region has the DNA TGTGCCAGCAGCGTAGAAGTGGCGGGGGGGCGGTCCGGGGAGCTGTTTTTT. Its translation is CASSVEVAGGRSGELFF. Supplemented by reference TRBV9 and TRBJ2-2, the full variable domain reads DSGVTQTPKHLITATGQRVTLRCSPRSGDLSVYWYQQSLDQGLQFLIQYYNGEERAKGNILERFSAQQFPDLHSELNLSSLELGDSALYFCASSVEVAGGRSGELFFGEGSRLTVL.

This chain joins TRBV19 and TRBJ1-3; 10 nucleotides match TRBD1. J was trimmed by 4 bases and V by 7 bases; bases with no gene match: 10. Per germline, CDR1 LNHDA and CDR2 SQIVND (reference sequence). The CDR3 contains 16 residues. In DNA form, the CDR3 reads TGTGCCAGTACTCCGACAGGGGGCTTCGACGGAAACACCATATATTTT. This translates into CASTPTGGFDGNTIYF. Drawing the rest from reference TRBV19 and TRBJ1-3, the complete variable domain is DGGITQSPKYLFRKEGQNVTLSCEQNLNHDAMYWYRQDPGQGLRLIYYSQIVNDFQKGDIAEGYSVSREKKESFPLTVTSAQKNPTAFYLCASTPTGGFDGNTIYFGEGSWLTVV.

The genes are TRBV19 and TRBJ1-2, with D possibly TRBD1 on 5 matching bases. Germline CDR1 and CDR2: LNHDA and SQIVND (reference sequence). V lost 5 bases and J 3 bases, leaving 10 bases between the germline ends. CDR3 size: 13 residues. The CDR3 sequence: CASSLGLHYGYTF. The CDR3 DNA reads as TGTGCCAGTAGTCTGGGACTCCACTATGGCTACACCTTC.

V gene TRBV7-2 combines with J gene TRBJ1-5; no reliable D call. Trimming shortened V by 1 base and J by 3 bases, and 7 bases separated the two germline ends. CDR1 SGHTA and CDR2 FQGNSA come from the germline V gene. The CDR3 is 14 residues long. In nucleotides, the CDR3 is TGTGCCAGCAGCTTAGACGGGAACAATCAGCCCCAGCATTTT. Amino acid sequence: CASSLDGNNQPQHF.

The V and J genes are TRBV7-2 and TRBJ2-1, with TRBD1 identical over 8 bases. The V gene end was trimmed by 7 bases and the J gene end by 0 bases; junction bases not matched to a gene: 17. This CDR3 spans 19 amino acids. From germline, CDR1 is SGHTA and CDR2 FQGNSA. CDR3 loop: CASMNRIGQGPSSYNEQFF. In nucleotides, the CDR3 is TGTGCCAGCATGAACAGAATTGGACAGGGCCCTAGCTCCTACAATGAGCAGTTCTTC.

The V and J genes are TRBV6-1 and TRBJ2-7, with TRBD2 identical over 9 bases. J was trimmed by 2 bases and V by 3 bases; bases with no gene match: 5. The CDR3 loop spans 15 amino acids. Germline V gene lookup returns CDR1 MNHNS and CDR2 SASEGT. The CDR3 region is CASSESGTSPYEQYF. The CDR3 bases are TGTGCCAGCAGTGAGTCCGGGACTAGCCCCTACGAGCAGTACTTC.

The rearrangement uses TRBV27 and TRBJ1-1; no definite D call. The germline V gene has CDR1 MNHEY and CDR2 SMNVEV (reference sequence). V lost 6 bases and J 3 bases, leaving 11 bases between the germline ends. The CDR3 is 13 amino acids. CDR3: CASSPRLYTEAFF. The CDR3 DNA sequence: TGTGCCAGCAGCCCCCGGTTATACACTGAAGCTTTCTTT.

The rearrangement joins TRBV2 to TRBJ1-5; 8 bases line up with TRBD1. V was pared by 6 bases and J by 1 base, with 5 bases of the junction left unmatched. The germline CDR1 and CDR2 sequences are SNHLY and FYNNEI. This CDR3 is built from 15 residues. CDR3 region: CASRQGVLSNQPQHF. Here the CDR3 DNA reads TGTGCCAGCAGACAGGGGGTCCTCAGCAATCAGCCCCAGCATTTT.

The rearrangement uses TRBV6-1 and TRBJ1-2, with 8 positions matching TRBD1. With 3 bases clipped from V and 7 bases from J, the junction kept 7 bases outside the gene matches. The germline gives CDR1 MNHNS, CDR2 SASEGT. This CDR3 contains 14 residues. The CDR3 protein is CASSEVRGLGGYTF. In DNA, the CDR3 is TGTGCCAGCAGTGAGGTCAGGGGGCTAGGTGGCTACACCTTC.

This clone was seen just once. This chain joins TRBV28 and TRBJ1-5; the D is unclear. CDR1 is MDHEN and CDR2 is SYDVKM in the germline V gene. V lost 8 bases, J lost 3 bases, and 14 bases lay in between. The CDR3 has 14 amino acids. CDR3 nucleotide sequence: TGTGCCAGCCTACATGAGGCCCCCAATCAGCCCCAGCATTTT. It translates to CASLHEAPNQPQHF.

This clone was recorded only once. The gene calls are TRBV19 and TRBJ1-2; no clear D. V was cut by 6 bases and J by 10 bases, with 15 bases left in between. CDR3 length: 12 residues. The V gene's germline CDR1 is LNHDA and CDR2 SQIVND (reference sequence). Here the CDR3 DNA reads TGTGCCAGTAGCAATGGCGGGCGCGTCTACACCTTC. It is translated as CASSNGGRVYTF.

In this sample, this clone turned up once. This chain uses TRBV5-1 with TRBJ2-7, with 10 positions matching TRBD1. The trim removed 2 bases at V and 7 bases at J, leaving 9 bases unmatched. CDR3 length: 15 residues. Germline-derived CDR1 and CDR2 are SGHRS and YFSETQ. The CDR3 loop is CASSFKPGTGAEQYF. The CDR3 nucleotides read TGCGCCAGCAGCTTCAAACCCGGGACAGGGGCTGAGCAGTACTTC.

The chain carries TRBV11-2 and TRBJ1-1; D is unresolved. V was trimmed by 3 bases and J by 5 bases, leaving 10 bases between them. CDR1 SGHAT and CDR2 FQNNGV come from the germline V gene. The CDR3 is made up of 13 amino acids. Written as DNA, the CDR3 is TGTGCCAGCAGCTTGGGCCAGCTTACTGAAGCTTTCTTT. Amino acid sequence: CASSLGQLTEAFF.

There are a few counts of this clone. The chain couples TRBV6-6 to TRBJ2-7; TRBD1 matches 7 bases. The CDR3 runs 13 residues. V lost 5 bases and J lost 5; bases outside the gene matches: 6. CDR1 and CDR2 (germline): MNHNY, SVGAGI (reference sequence). CDR3 amino acids: CASSTRQGHEQYF. The CDR3 DNA sequence: TGTGCCAGCAGTACCCGACAGGGCCACGAGCAGTACTTC.

This clone has a single count. The gene calls are TRBV5-1 and TRBJ2-1, with TRBD2 matching 7 bases. Germline CDR1 is SGHRS and CDR2 is YFSETQ. V shed 0 bases and J 1 base; nucleotides not matched to a gene: 7. The CDR3 contains 17 residues. For the CDR3, the DNA is TGCGCCAGCAGCTTGGAGCCAGCGGGGTTTTCCTACAATGAGCAGTTCTTC. This sequence encodes CASSLEPAGFSYNEQFF.

The gene calls are TRBV7-7 and TRBJ2-3; TRBD1 agrees at 8 bases. CDR3 length: 15 amino acids. The V segment lost 1 base and the J segment 2 bases; nucleotides outside the gene matches: 2. The V gene's germline CDR1 is SSHAT and CDR2 FNYEAQ (reference sequence). CDR3 amino acids: CASSLGTGSTDTQYF. For the CDR3, the DNA is TGTGCCAGCAGCTTAGGGACAGGGTCCACAGATACGCAGTATTTT.

This chain links TRBV11-3 with TRBJ2-7; TRBD1 aligns across 7 bases. Germline CDR1 reads SGHNT; CDR2 reads YENEEA. The CDR3 totals 15 residues. Trimming removed 0 bases from V and 5 bases from J; junction bases left unmatched: 7. The CDR3 DNA reads TGTGCCAGCAGCTTAGATGGGGGACAGAACGACGAGCAGTACTTC. It translates to CASSLDGGQNDEQYF.